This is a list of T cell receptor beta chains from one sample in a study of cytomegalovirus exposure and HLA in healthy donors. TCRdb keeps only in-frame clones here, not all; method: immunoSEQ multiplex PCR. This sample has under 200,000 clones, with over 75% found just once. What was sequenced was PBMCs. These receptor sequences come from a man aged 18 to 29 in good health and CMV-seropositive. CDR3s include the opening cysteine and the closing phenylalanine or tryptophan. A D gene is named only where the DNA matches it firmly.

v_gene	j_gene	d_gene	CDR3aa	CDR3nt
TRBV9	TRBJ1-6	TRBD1	CASSRGQERSYNSPLHF	TGTGCCAGCAGCCGAGGACAGGAAAGGTCCTATAATTCACCCCTCCACTTT
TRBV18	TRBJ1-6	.	CASSGDYQPPLHF	TGTGCCAGCTCCGGGGATTACCAGCCACCCCTCCACTTT
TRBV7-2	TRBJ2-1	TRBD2	CASSRDSGGNEQFF	TGTGCCAGCAGCCGGGATAGCGGGGGGAATGAGCAGTTCTTC
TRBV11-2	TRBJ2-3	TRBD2	CASSLTSGGLTDTQYF	TGTGCCAGCAGCTTAACTAGCGGGGGTCTCACAGATACGCAGTATTTT
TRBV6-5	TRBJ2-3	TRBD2	CASSYGLGSDTQYF	TGTGCCAGCAGTTACGGACTAGGGTCAGATACGCAGTATTTT
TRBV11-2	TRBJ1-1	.	CASSLAEATEAFF	TGTGCCAGCAGCTTAGCCGAGGCCACTGAAGCTTTCTTT
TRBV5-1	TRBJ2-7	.	CASSLAQGIDEQYF	TGCGCCAGCAGCTTGGCTCAGGGCATCGACGAGCAGTACTTC
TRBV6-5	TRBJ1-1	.	CASSSGTPNTEAFF	TGTGCCAGCAGTTCCGGGACACCGAACACTGAAGCTTTCTTT
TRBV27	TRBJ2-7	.	CASSPMDSSSYEQYF	TGTGCCAGCAGTCCCATGGACTCAAGCTCCTACGAGCAGTACTTC
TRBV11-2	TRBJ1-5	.	CASSLVGGFGQPQHF	TGTGCCAGCAGCTTAGTTGGGGGCTTTGGTCAGCCCCAGCATTTT
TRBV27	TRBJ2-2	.	CASSPLRGRIDTGELFF	TGTGCCAGCAGTCCCCTTAGAGGTCGCATAGACACCGGGGAGCTGTTTTTT